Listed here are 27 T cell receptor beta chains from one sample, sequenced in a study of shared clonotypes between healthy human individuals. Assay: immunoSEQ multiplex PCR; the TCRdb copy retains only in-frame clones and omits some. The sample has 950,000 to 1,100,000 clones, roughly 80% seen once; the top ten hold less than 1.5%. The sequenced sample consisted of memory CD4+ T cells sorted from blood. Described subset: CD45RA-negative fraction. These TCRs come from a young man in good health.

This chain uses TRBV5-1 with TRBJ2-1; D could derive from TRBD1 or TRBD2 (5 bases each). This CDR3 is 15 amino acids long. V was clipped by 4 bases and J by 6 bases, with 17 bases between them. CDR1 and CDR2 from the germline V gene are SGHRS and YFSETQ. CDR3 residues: CASSTEPGTSNEQFF. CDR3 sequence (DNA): TGCGCCAGCAGCACCGAACCAGGGACGAGCAATGAGCAGTTCTTC.

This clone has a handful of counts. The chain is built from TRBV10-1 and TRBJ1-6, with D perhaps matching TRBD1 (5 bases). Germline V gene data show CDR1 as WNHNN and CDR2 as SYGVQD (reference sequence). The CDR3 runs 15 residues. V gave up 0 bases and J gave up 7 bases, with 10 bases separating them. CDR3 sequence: CASSESRGNNSPLHF. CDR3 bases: TGCGCCAGCAGTGAGTCCCGGGGGAACAATTCACCCCTCCACTTT.

For the CDR3, the DNA is TGTGCCAGCAGAAAGCGGGAGGGGCGGATGACAGATACGCAGTATTTT. Protein product: CASRKREGRMTDTQYF. The rearrangement links TRBV7-2 to TRBJ2-3; 10 bases are shared with TRBD2. After removal of 6 bases from V and 3 bases from J, the junction contained 9 bases not matched to a gene. The CDR3 has 16 residues. In germline, CDR1 is SGHTA, CDR2 FQGNSA.

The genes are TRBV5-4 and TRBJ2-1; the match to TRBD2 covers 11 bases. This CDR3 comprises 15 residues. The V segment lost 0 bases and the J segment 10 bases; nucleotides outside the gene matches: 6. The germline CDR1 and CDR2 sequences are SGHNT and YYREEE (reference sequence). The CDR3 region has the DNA TGTGCCAGCAGCTTGGGGTCTAGCGGGGGGCTCGAGCAGTTCTTC. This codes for CASSLGSSGGLEQFF.

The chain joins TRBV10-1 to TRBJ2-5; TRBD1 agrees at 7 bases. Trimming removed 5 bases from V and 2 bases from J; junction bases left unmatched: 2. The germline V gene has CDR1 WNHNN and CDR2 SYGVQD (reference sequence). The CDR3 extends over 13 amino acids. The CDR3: CASSRDRQETQYF. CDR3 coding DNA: TGCGCCAGCAGTAGGGACAGACAAGAGACCCAGTACTTC.

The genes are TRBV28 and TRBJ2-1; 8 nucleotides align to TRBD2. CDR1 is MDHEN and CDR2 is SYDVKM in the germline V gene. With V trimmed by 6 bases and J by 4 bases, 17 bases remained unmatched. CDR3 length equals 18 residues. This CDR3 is CASSGQNGVSGDYNEQFF. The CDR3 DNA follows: TGTGCCAGCAGCGGACAAAACGGGGTTAGCGGGGATTACAATGAGCAGTTCTTC.

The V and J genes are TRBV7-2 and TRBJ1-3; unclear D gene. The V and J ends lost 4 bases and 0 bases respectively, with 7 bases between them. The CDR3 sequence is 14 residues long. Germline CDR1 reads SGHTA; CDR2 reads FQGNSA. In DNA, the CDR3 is TGTGCCAGCAGCTGGAAGGTCTCTGGAAACACCATATATTTT. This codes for CASSWKVSGNTIYF.

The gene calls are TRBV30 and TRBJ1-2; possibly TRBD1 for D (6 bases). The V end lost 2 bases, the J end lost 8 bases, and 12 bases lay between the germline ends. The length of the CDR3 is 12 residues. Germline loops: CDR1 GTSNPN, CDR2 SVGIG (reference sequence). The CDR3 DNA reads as TGTGCCTGGAGTCAGCAGGGGAACGGCTACACCTTC. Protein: CAWSQQGNGYTF.

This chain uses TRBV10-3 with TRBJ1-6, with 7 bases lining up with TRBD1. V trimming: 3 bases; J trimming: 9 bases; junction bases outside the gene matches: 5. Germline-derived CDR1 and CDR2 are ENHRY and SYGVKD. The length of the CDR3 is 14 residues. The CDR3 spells CAISESTGVSPLHF. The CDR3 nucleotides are TGTGCCATCAGTGAATCTACAGGGGTTTCACCCCTCCACTTT.

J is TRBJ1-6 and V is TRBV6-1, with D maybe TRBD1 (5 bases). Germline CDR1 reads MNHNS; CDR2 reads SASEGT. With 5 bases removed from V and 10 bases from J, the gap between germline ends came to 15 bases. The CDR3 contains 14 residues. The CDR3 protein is CASSIPGSWSPLHF. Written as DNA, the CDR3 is TGTGCCAGCAGTATCCCAGGGTCATGGTCACCCCTCCACTTT.

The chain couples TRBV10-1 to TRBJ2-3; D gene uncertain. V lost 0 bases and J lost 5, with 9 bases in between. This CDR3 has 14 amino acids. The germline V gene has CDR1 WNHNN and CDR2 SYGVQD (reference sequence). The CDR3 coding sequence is TGCGCCAGCAGTGAGTCAAGTAGGTTAGATACGCAGTATTTT. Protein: CASSESSRLDTQYF.

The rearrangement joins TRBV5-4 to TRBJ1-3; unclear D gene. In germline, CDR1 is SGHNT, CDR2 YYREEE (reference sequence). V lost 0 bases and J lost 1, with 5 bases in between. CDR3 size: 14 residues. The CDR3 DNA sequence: TGTGCCAGCAGCTTGGCAGAGTCTGGAAACACCATATATTTT. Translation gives CASSLAESGNTIYF. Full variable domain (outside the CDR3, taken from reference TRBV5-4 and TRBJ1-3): ETGVTQSPTHLIKTRGQQVTLRCSSQSGHNTVSWYQQALGQGPQFIFQYYREEENGRGNFPPRFSGLQFPNYSSELNVNALELDDSALYLCASSLAESGNTIYFGEGSWLTVV.

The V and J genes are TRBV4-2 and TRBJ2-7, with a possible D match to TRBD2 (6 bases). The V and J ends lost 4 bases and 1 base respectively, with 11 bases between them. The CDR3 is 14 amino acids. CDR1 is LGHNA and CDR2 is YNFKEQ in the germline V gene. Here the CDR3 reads CASSRDSISYEQYF. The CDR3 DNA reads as TGTGCCAGCAGCCGGGACTCTATTTCCTACGAGCAGTACTTC.

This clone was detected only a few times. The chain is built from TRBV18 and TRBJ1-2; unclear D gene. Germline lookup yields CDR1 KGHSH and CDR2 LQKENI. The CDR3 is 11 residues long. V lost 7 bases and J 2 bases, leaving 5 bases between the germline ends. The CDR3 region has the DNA TGTGCCAGCTACGACAACTATGGCTACACCTTC. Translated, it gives CASYDNYGYTF.

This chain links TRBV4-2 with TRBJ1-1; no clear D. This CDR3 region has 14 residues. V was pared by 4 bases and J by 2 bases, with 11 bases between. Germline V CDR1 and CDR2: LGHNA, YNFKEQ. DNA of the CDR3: TGTGCCAGCAGCCCGTGGGAGATTAACACTGAAGCTTTCTTT. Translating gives CASSPWEINTEAFF.

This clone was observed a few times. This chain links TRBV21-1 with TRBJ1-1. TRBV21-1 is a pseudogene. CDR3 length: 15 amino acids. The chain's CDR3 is CASSGVRRRGTEAFF. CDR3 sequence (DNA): TGTGCCAGCAGCGGCGTCAGGCGGCGGGGCACTGAAGCTTTCTTT.

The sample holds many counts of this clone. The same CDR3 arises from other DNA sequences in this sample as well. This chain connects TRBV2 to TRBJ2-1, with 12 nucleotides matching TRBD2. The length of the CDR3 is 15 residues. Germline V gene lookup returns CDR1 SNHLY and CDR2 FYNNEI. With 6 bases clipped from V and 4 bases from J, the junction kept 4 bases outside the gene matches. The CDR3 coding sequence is TGTGCCAGCAGGGGGACTAGCGGGTCATACAATGAGCAGTTCTTC. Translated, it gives CASRGTSGSYNEQFF.

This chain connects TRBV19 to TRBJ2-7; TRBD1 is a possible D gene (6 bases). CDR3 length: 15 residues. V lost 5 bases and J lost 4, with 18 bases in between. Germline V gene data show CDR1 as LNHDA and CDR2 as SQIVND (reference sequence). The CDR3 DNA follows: TGTGCCAGTAGTGCCGGACAGTCTCTCCTATACGAGCAGTACTTC. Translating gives CASSAGQSLLYEQYF.

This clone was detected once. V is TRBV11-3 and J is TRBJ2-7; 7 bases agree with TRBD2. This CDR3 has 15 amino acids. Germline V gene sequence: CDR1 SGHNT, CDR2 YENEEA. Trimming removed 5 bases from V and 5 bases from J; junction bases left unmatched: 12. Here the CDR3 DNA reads TGTGCCAGCAGCCTCGATGGGGGGGGACGGGACGAGCAGTACTTC. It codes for CASSLDGGGRDEQYF. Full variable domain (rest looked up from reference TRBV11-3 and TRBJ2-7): EAGVVQSPRYKIIEKKQPVAFWCNPISGHNTLYWYLQNLGQGPELLIRYENEEAVDDSQLPKDRFSAERLKGVDSTLKIQPAELGDSAVYLCASSLDGGGRDEQYFGPGTRLTVT.

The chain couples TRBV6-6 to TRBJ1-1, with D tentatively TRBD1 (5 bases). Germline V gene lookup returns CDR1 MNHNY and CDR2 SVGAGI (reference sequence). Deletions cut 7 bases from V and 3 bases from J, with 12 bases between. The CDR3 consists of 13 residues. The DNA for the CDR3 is TGTGCCAGCATAAACTGGGGGGACACTGAAGCTTTCTTT. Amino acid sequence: CASINWGDTEAFF.

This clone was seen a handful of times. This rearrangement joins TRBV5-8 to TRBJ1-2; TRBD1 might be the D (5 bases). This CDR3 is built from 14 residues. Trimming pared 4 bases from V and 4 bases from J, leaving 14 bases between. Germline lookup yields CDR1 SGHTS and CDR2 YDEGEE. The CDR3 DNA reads TGTGCCAGCAGCCCCGGGACGGACTTCTATGGCTACACCTTC. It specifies CASSPGTDFYGYTF.

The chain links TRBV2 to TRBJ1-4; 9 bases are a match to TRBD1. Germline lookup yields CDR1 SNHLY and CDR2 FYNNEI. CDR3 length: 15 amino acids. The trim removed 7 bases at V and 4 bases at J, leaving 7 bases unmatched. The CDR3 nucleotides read TGTGCCAGCACAGGAGGACAGGGGAGTAATGAAAAACTGTTTTTT. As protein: CASTGGQGSNEKLFF.

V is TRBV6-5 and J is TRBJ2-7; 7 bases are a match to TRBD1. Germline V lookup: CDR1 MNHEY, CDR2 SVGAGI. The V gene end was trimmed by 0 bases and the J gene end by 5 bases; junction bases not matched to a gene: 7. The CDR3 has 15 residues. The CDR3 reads CASSYSTGHRNEQYF. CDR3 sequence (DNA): TGTGCCAGCAGTTACTCGACAGGGCATAGGAACGAGCAGTACTTC.

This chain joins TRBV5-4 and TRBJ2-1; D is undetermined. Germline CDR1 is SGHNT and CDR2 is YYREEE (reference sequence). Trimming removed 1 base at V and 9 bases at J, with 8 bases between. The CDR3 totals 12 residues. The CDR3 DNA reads TGTGCCAGCAGCTTGTATGTCGGTGAGCAGTTCTTC. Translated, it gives CASSLYVGEQFF. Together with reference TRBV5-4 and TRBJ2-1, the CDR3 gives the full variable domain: ETGVTQSPTHLIKTRGQQVTLRCSSQSGHNTVSWYQQALGQGPQFIFQYYREEENGRGNFPPRFSGLQFPNYSSELNVNALELDDSALYLCASSLYVGEQFFGPGTRLTVL.

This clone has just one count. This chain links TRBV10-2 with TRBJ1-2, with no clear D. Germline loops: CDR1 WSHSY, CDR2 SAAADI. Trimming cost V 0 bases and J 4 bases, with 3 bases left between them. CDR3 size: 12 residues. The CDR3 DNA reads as TGCGCCAGCAGTGAGTCCCTCTATGGCTACACCTTC. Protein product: CASSESLYGYTF.

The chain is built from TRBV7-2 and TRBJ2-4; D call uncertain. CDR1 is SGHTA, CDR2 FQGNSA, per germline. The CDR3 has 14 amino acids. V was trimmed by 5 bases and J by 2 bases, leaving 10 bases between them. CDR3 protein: CASSVGHTKNIQYF. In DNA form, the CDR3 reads TGTGCCAGCAGCGTAGGGCACACCAAAAACATTCAGTACTTC.

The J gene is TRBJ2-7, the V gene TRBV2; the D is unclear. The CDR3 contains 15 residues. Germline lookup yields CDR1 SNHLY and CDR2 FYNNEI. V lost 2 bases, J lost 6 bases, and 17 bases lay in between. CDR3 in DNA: TGTGCCAGCAGTGAATTCTTGGGTAGCTCCCGCGAGCAGTACTTC. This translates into CASSEFLGSSREQYF.